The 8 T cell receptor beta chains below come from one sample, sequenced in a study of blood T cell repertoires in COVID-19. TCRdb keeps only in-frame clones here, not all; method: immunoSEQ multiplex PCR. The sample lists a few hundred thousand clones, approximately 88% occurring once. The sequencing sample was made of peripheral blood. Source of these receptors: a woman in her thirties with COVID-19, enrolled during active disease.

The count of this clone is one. This CDR3 is CASSQEATDLKGPLHF. The CDR3 DNA is TGCGCCAGCAGCCAAGAGGCGACAGACCTTAAGGGACCCCTCCACTTT. The chain employs TRBV4-1 and TRBJ1-6, with TRBD1 as a possible D gene (5 bases). CDR1 is MGHRA and CDR2 is YSYEKL in the germline V gene. V was pared by 0 bases and J by 12 bases, with 18 bases between. The CDR3 has 16 amino acids.

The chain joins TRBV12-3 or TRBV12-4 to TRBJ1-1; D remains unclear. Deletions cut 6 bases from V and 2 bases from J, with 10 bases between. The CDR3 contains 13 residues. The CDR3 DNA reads TGTGCCAGCAGCGCGCAGACTAACACTGAAGCTTTCTTT. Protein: CASSAQTNTEAFF.

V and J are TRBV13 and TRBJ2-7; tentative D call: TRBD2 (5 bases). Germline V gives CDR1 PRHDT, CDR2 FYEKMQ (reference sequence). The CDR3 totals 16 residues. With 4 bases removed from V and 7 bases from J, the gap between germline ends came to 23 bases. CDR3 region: CASSSNKDGVSEEQYF. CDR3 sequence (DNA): TGTGCCAGCAGCTCCAACAAGGACGGGGTGTCTGAAGAGCAGTACTTC.

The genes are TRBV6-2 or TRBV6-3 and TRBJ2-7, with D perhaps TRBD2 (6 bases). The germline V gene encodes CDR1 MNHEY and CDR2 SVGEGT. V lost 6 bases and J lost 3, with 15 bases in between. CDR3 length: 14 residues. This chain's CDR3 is CASSSGTPLYEQYV. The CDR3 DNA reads TGTGCCAGCAGCTCCGGGACTCCGCTCTACGAGCAGTACGTC.

Written as DNA, the CDR3 is TGTGCCAGCAGCTTAGACGGCGTCCAGGAAAGGAAACTGTTTTTT. Translating gives CASSLDGVQERKLFF. The J gene is TRBJ1-4, the V gene TRBV6-2 or TRBV6-3; no firm D call. There are 15 residues in the CDR3. The V and J ends lost 6 bases and 11 bases respectively, with 22 bases between them. CDR1 and CDR2 (germline): MNHEY, SVGEGT.

CDR3 sequence reads: CASSRGLVADTQYF. The CDR3 DNA is TGTGCCAGCAGCCGCGGACTAGTCGCAGATACGCAGTATTTT. The chain employs TRBV4-2 and TRBJ2-3; 7 nucleotides line up with TRBD2. V shed 4 bases and J 4 bases; nucleotides not matched to a gene: 5. The germline gives CDR1 LGHNA, CDR2 YNFKEQ. CDR3 length: 14 residues.

DNA for the CDR3: TGTGCCAGCAGTGAAGATAGGGCTAGCGGGAGCCCAGATACGCAGTATTTT. Amino acid sequence: CASSEDRASGSPDTQYF. The V call is TRBV2, the J call TRBJ2-3; 10 positions agree with TRBD2. J lost 4 bases, V lost 1 base, and 8 bases had no gene match. This CDR3 has 17 residues. Germline V lookup: CDR1 SNHLY, CDR2 FYNNEI.

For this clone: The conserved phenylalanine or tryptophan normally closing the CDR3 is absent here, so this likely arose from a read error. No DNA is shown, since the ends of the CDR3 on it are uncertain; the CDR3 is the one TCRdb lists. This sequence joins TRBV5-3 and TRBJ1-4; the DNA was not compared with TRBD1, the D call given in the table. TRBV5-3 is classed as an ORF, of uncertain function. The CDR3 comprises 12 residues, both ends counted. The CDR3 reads CARSCNDPTGET.